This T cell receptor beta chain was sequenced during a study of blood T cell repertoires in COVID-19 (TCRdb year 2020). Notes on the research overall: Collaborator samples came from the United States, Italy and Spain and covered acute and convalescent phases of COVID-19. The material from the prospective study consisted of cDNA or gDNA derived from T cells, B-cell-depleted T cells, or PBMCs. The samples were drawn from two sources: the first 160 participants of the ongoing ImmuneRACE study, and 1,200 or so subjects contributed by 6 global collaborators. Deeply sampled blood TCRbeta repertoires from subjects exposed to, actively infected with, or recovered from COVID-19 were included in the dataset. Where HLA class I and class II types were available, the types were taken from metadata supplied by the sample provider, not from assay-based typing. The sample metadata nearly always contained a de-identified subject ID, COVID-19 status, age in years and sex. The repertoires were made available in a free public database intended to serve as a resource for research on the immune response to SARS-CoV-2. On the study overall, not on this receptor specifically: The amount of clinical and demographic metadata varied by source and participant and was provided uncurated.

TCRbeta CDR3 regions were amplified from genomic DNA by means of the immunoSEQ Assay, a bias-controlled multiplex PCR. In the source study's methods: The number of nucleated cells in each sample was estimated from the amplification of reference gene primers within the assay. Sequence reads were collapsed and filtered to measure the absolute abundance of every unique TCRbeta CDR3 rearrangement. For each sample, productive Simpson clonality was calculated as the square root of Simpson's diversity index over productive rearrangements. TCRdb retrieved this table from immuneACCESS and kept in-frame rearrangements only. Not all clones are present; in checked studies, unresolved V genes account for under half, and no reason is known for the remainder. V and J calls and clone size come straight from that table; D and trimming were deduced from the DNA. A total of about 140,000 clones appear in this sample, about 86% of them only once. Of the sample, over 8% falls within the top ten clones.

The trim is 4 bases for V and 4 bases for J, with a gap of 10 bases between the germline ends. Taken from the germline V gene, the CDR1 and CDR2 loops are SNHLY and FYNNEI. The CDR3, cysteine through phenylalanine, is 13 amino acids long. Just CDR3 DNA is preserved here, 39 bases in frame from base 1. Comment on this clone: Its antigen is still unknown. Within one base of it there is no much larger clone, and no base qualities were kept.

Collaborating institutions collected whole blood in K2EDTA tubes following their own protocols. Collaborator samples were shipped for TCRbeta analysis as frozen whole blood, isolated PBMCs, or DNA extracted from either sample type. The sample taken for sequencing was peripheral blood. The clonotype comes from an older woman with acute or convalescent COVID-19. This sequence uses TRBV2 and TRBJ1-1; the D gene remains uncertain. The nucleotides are TGTGCCAGCAGTGCCCTAGAGAGCACTGAAGCTTTCTTT. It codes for CASSALESTEAFF.